A single TCR beta chain is shown here with its context. Its antigen is not known. Described time point: around eleven months of natalizumab therapy. At 6 months of natalizumab came T1, and at 12 months came T2. These data are taken from a study of multiple sclerosis patients with progressive multifocal leukoencephalopathy. Regarding the study as a whole: Before and during natalizumab, the clones expanded at PML already existed. TRBV and TRBJ usage showed no common pattern when PML developed.

TCRdb keeps only in-frame clones here, not all; method: immunoSEQ multiplex PCR. The sample comprises about 25,000 clones, 85% to 95% of which are singletons, and over 2% rests with the top ten. This CDR3 spans 16 amino acids. V shed 4 bases, J shed 0 bases, and the junction held 4 bases outside the gene matches. From germline, CDR1 is SNHLY and CDR2 FYNNEI. Sequencing used PBMCs, obtained from a patient treated with natalizumab. This clonotype was sampled from a young man with multiple sclerosis. The chain couples TRBV2 to TRBJ2-1; TRBD2 agrees at 9 bases. The DNA for the CDR3 is TGTGCCAGCAGTGTAAGCGGGAGGAGCTCCTACAATGAGCAGTTCTTC. This codes for CASSVSGRSSYNEQFF.